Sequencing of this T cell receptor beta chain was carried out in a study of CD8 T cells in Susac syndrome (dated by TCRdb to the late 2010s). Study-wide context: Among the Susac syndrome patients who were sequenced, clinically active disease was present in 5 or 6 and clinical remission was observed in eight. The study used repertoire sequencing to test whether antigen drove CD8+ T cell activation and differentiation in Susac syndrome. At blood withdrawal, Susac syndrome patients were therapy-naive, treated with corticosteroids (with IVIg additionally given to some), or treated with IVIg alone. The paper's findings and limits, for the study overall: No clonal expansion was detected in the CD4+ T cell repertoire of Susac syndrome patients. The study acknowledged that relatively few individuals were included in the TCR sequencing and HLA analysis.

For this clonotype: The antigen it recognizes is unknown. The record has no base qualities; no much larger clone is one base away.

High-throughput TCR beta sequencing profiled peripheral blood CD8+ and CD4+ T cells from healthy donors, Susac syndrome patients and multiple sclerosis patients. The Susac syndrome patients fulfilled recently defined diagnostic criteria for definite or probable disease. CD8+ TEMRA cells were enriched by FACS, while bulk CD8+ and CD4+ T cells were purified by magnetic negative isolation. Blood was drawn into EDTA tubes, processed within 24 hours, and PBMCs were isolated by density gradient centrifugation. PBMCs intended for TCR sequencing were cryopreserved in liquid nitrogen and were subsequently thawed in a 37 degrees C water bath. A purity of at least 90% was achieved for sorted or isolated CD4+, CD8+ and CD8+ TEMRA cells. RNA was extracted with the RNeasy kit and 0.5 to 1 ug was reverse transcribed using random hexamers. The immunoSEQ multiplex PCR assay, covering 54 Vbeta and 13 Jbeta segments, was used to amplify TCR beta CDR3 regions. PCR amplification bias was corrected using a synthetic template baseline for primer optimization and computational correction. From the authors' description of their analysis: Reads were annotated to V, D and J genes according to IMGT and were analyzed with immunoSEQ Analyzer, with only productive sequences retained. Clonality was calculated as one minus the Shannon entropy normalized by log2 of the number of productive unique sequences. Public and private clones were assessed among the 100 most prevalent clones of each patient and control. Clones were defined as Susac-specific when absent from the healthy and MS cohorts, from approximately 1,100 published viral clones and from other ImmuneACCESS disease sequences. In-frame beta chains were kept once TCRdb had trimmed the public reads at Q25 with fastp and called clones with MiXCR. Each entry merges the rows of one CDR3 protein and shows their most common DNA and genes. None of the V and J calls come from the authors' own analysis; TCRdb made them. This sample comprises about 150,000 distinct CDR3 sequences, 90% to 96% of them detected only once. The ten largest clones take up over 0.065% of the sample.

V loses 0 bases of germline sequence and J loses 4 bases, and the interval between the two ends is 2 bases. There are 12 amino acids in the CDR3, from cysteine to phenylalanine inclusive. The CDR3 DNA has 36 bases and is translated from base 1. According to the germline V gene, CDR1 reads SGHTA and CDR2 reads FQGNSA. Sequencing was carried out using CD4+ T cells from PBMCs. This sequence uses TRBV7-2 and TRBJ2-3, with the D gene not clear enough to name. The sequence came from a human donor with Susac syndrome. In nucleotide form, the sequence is TGTGCCAGCAGCTTAGCCGCAGATACGCAGTATTTT. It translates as CASSLAADTQYF.